Below, one T cell receptor (beta chain) is given with its context. The data derive from a study of OX40 agonist ivuxolimab in advanced cancers. Study details: Patients received ivuxolimab, an agonistic anti-OX40 (CD134) antibody. The dose-escalation cohort had hepatocellular carcinoma, melanoma, renal cell or head and neck cancer.

The method was immunoSEQ multiplex PCR; TCRdb's version includes in-frame clones alone and lacks a portion of them. The sample holds approximately 77,000 clones; more than 80% are singletons and the top ten take approximately 2%. CDR1 is SGHTA and CDR2 is FQGNSA in the germline V gene. CDR3 length: 16 residues. V gave up 5 bases and J gave up 2 bases, with 16 bases separating them. Sequencing used CD4+ or CD8+ T cells sorted from blood, obtained in a trial of the OX40 agonist ivuxolimab. This chain connects TRBV7-2 to TRBJ1-5; the D is unclear. The sequence derives from an adult with an advanced solid tumor such as melanoma, head and neck, liver or kidney cancer. In DNA form, the CDR3 reads TGTGCCAGCAGCGGGCGGGGTTCGTCTGGCAATCAGCCCCAGCATTTT. This encodes CASSGRGSSGNQPQHF. Combining the CDR3 with reference TRBV7-2 and TRBJ1-5 gives the whole variable domain GAGVSQSPSNKVTEKGKDVELRCDPISGHTALYWYRQSLGQGLEFLIYFQGNSAPDKSGLPSDRFSAERTGGSVSTLTIQRTQQEDSAVYLCASSGRGSSGNQPQHFGDGTRLSIL.